This section outlines one T cell receptor beta chain sequence together with its context. Its target is not known. Vbeta (60) and Jbeta (13) primers were used in the PCR. Clones were read by immunoSEQ multiplex PCR, and TCRdb kept only the in-frame ones, dropping some. The sample contains about 140,000 clones, 82% of which appear only once. The record originates from a study of cytomegalovirus exposure and HLA in healthy donors. Study findings and constraints: As immune exposure information, only CMV serostatus was available. Earlier analysis found most TCR beta V segments productive about 87% or about 30% of the time. Later analysis identified a missense DCLRE1C variant that was linked to TCR beta V- and J-gene trimming.

The CDR3 length is 19 residues. Germline V gene lookup returns CDR1 MGHRA and CDR2 YSYEKL. The V segment lost 3 bases and the J segment 4 bases; nucleotides outside the gene matches: 20. The sample was PBMCs. This receptor was identified in a woman aged 40 to 50 in good health and CMV-seronegative. The chain uses TRBV4-1 and TRBJ1-2, with 7 bases aligning to TRBD1. The CDR3 loop reads CASSHPTGQAIAGLYGYTF. CDR3 sequence (DNA): TGCGCCAGCAGCCACCCTACCGGACAGGCCATTGCGGGCCTCTATGGCTACACCTTC.